The 25 T cell receptor beta chains below were found in one sample sequenced in a study of beta chain features in type 1 diabetes. Findings and limits, study-wide: Among patients with Type 1 diabetes, TCRB CDR3s were moderately but significantly shorter in every one of the four CD4+ subsets.

The antigens of these receptors remain unknown. Expressed TCRB transcripts got sequenced, as all isolated RNA was reverse transcribed. Clones were sequenced by immunoSEQ multiplex PCR, and TCRdb holds only the in-frame ones, with some missing. The data contain hundreds of thousands of clones, over 12% of them singletons. Source material: naive CD4+ T cells from blood. The receptors come from a man between 18 and 29 years old with type 1 diabetes.

This clone has more than one count but fewer than ten. This sequence joins TRBV14 and TRBJ1-2; D uncertain. The CDR3 has 13 amino acids. Germline V gives CDR1 SGHDN, CDR2 FVKESK. Trimming took 3 bases from V and 6 from J, leaving 11 bases between them. CDR3 DNA: TGTGCCAGCAGCCAGACGTCCGGGAATGGCTACACCTTC. Its protein product is CASSQTSGNGYTF.

This clone was seen only a few times. This chain joins TRBV7-2 and TRBJ2-1; possible D gene TRBD2, 6 bases. The germline gives CDR1 SGHTA, CDR2 FQGNSA. CDR3 length: 15 amino acids. The ends were cut back, 4 bases at V and 7 bases at J, with 17 bases in the middle. The CDR3 region has the DNA TGTGCCAGCAGCTACCCCGCTAGCGTACTAAATGAGCAGTTCTTC. Its protein product is CASSYPASVLNEQFF.

This clone was detected a few times. The identical CDR3 is also encoded by other nucleotide sequences in the sample. The chain joins TRBV7-2 to TRBJ2-1; 7 bases align to TRBD2. The V gene's germline CDR1 is SGHTA and CDR2 FQGNSA. V shed 1 base and J 6 bases; nucleotides not matched to a gene: 0. The CDR3 has 13 residues. The CDR3 nucleotides read TGTGCCAGCAGCTTAGAGCGGGGCAATGAGCAGTTCTTC. It translates to CASSLERGNEQFF.

This chain connects TRBV30 to TRBJ2-3; maybe TRBD2 (5 bases). In germline, CDR1 is GTSNPN, CDR2 SVGIG (reference sequence). The length of the CDR3 is 12 residues. Trimming cost V 0 bases and J 4 bases, with 5 bases left between them. As DNA, the CDR3 is TGTGCCTGGAGTGTAGCGGCAGATACGCAGTATTTT. This sequence encodes CAWSVAADTQYF.

This clone was counted between two and nine times. The V call is TRBV21-1, the J call TRBJ2-3; the table's D call, TRBD2, was not checked against the DNA. TRBV21-1 is described as a pseudogene. CDR3 size: 16 residues. CDR3 sequence reads: CASELRLVSSADTQYF. The DNA of the CDR3 is TGTGCCAGCGAACTTAGACTAGTCAGTAGTGCAGATACGCAGTATTTT.

V is TRBV14 and J is TRBJ2-7, with 10 bases that match TRBD1. Germline V gene sequence: CDR1 SGHDN, CDR2 FVKESK. J lost 0 bases, V lost 2 bases, and 1 base had no gene match. This CDR3 is built from 15 residues. The CDR3 nucleotides are TGTGCCAGCAGCCAACGGACAGGGGGCTCCTACGAGCAGTACTTC. Encoded protein: CASSQRTGGSYEQYF.

The rearrangement joins TRBV25-1 to TRBJ1-1, with a weak D call TRBD1 (6 bases). The germline CDR1 and CDR2 sequences are MGHDK and SYGVNS. The V gene lost 4 bases and the J gene lost 9 bases, with 21 bases spanning the gap. This CDR3 has 15 residues. CDR3 DNA sequence: TGTGCCAGCAGTGCCCTACTCAGGGGAGTAAAACAAGCTTTCTTT. It is translated as CASSALLRGVKQAFF.

The chain couples TRBV6-5 to TRBJ1-2, with 7 bases aligning to TRBD1. Germline CDR1 and CDR2: MNHEY and SVGAGI. V was clipped by 0 bases and J by 6 bases; unmatched bases: 4. This CDR3 spans 14 amino acids. CDR3 nucleotides: TGTGCCAGCAGTTACTCGCGAGGGGGCGATGGCTACACCTTC. Amino acid sequence: CASSYSRGGDGYTF.

This clone was seen a few times. The gene calls are TRBV9 and TRBJ2-1; perhaps TRBD2 as D (5 bases). Germline assignment: CDR1 SGDLS and CDR2 YYNGEE. The V gene lost 0 bases and the J gene lost 9 bases, with 13 bases spanning the gap. The CDR3 consists of 14 residues. The CDR3 DNA follows: TGTGCCAGCAGCGTAGCTACAGCGGAATCTGAGCAGTTCTTC. This encodes CASSVATAESEQFF.

This clone came up a few times. The J gene is TRBJ2-7, the V gene TRBV7-2, with D possibly matching TRBD1 (6 bases). V was pared by 4 bases and J by 2 bases, with 15 bases between. The germline CDR1 and CDR2 sequences are SGHTA and FQGNSA. This CDR3 contains 15 residues. Here the CDR3 DNA reads TGTGCCAGCAGCTCCGTTTGGGGGCGAGCCTACGAGCAGTACTTC. Its translation: CASSSVWGRAYEQYF.

V and J are TRBV28 and TRBJ2-3; 9 bases fit TRBD1. The CDR3 runs to 14 residues. Germline V gives CDR1 MDHEN, CDR2 SYDVKM. Trimming cost V 7 bases and J 0 bases; bases outside gene matches: 2. The CDR3 reads CASKGTGSTDTQYF. Here the CDR3 DNA reads TGTGCCAGCAAGGGGACAGGGAGCACAGATACGCAGTATTTT.

The chain has TRBV7-2 and TRBJ2-1; 8 bases are shared with TRBD2. In germline, CDR1 is SGHTA, CDR2 FQGNSA. The CDR3 is made up of 15 amino acids. V was pared by 7 bases and J by 5 bases, with 10 bases of the junction left unmatched. The CDR3 loop reads CASILGREGNNEQFF. The CDR3 nucleotides are TGTGCCAGCATCCTCGGGAGGGAGGGCAACAATGAGCAGTTCTTC.

The CDR3 DNA is TGTGCCTGGAGAGGAGGGGCAGGGATAGCCGGGGAGCTGTTTTTT. The encoded protein is CAWRGGAGIAGELFF. The chain carries TRBV30 and TRBJ2-2, with a weak D call TRBD2 (6 bases). The germline V gene has CDR1 GTSNPN and CDR2 SVGIG (reference sequence). Trimming stripped 3 bases from V and 6 bases from J, with 17 bases between. The CDR3 sequence is 15 residues long.

The chain joins TRBV4-1 to TRBJ2-1, with D perhaps TRBD2 (5 bases). Trimming removed 0 bases from V and 4 bases from J, with 16 bases in between. Germline values: CDR1 MGHRA, CDR2 YSYEKL. The CDR3 contains 17 residues. CDR3 DNA sequence: TGCGCCAGCAGCCAAGATCACGAGGGAGTCAGGTACAATGAGCAGTTCTTC. It is translated as CASSQDHEGVRYNEQFF.

The V and J genes are TRBV4-1 and TRBJ1-1; D is perhaps TRBD1 (6 bases). CDR1 MGHRA and CDR2 YSYEKL come from the germline V gene. The V gene lost 0 bases and the J gene lost 10 bases, with 21 bases spanning the gap. The CDR3 spans 16 residues. CDR3 sequence: CASSQEGRGRPMGAFF. DNA for the CDR3: TGCGCCAGCAGCCAAGAGGGCAGGGGCCGCCCCATGGGAGCTTTCTTT.

This clone was seen a few times. This chain uses TRBV28 with TRBJ2-3; tentatively, D is TRBD1 (7 bases). The germline V gene encodes CDR1 MDHEN and CDR2 SYDVKM. V dropped 6 bases and J dropped 5 bases, with 12 bases sitting between them. CDR3 length equals 13 residues. CDR3 sequence reads: CASSLRGVDTQYF. The CDR3 coding sequence is TGTGCCAGCAGCCTCAGGGGGGTAGATACGCAGTATTTT.

The J gene is TRBJ2-7, the V gene TRBV7-2, with 7 bases identical to TRBD2. Unmatched junction bases numbered 10, after V lost 5 bases and J lost 6 bases. Germline V gives CDR1 SGHTA, CDR2 FQGNSA. The CDR3 loop spans 14 amino acids. This CDR3 reads CASSPFSGGSEQYF. In nucleotides, the CDR3 is TGTGCCAGCAGCCCATTCTCCGGGGGGAGCGAGCAGTACTTC.

This clone turned up a few times. This rearrangement joins TRBV20-1 to TRBJ2-7; D is uncertain. In germline, CDR1 is DFQATT, CDR2 SNEGSKA (reference sequence). The CDR3 is made up of 11 amino acids. V dropped 0 bases and J dropped 5 bases, with 5 bases sitting between them. The CDR3 sequence: CSARDAHEQYF. The CDR3 coding sequence is TGCAGTGCTAGAGATGCCCACGAGCAGTACTTC.

The chain carries TRBV30 and TRBJ2-3, with a weak D call TRBD2 (5 bases). CDR3 length: 17 residues. CDR1 is GTSNPN and CDR2 is SVGIG in the germline V gene (reference sequence). Trimming took off 0 bases at V and 2 bases at J, with 18 bases between the two ends. DNA for the CDR3: TGTGCCTGGAGTGTCCCCGGGCAGGAGGCCGCCACAGATACGCAGTATTTT. This encodes CAWSVPGQEAATDTQYF. Supplemented by reference TRBV30 and TRBJ2-3, the full variable domain reads SQTIHQWPATLVQPVGSPLSLECTVEGTSNPNLYWYRQAAGRGLQLLFYSVGIGQISSEVPQNLSASRPQDRQFILSSKKLLLSDSGFYLCAWSVPGQEAATDTQYFGPGTRLTVL.

This clone was detected a few times. This chain connects TRBV5-1 to TRBJ2-7, with 11 bases aligning to TRBD1. The CDR3 covers 14 residues. CDR1 and CDR2 from the germline V gene are SGHRS and YFSETQ. Germline trimming cut 6 bases from V and 3 bases from J; bases unmatched to any gene: 5. In DNA, the CDR3 is TGCGCCAGCACCCGGACAGGGGGCTTCTACGAGCAGTACTTC. Amino acids: CASTRTGGFYEQYF.

The rearrangement uses TRBV10-3 and TRBJ1-1, with 8 bases lining up with TRBD1. Germline values: CDR1 ENHRY, CDR2 SYGVKD. The CDR3 sequence is 12 residues long. V gave up 6 bases and J gave up 8 bases; unmatched junction bases: 5. The CDR3 reads CAIRGQGPEAFF. The CDR3 DNA follows: TGTGCCATCAGAGGACAGGGACCGGAAGCTTTCTTT.

The rearrangement links TRBV5-6 to TRBJ2-1; D not resolved. The germline CDR1 and CDR2 sequences are SGHDT and YYEEEE. V was shortened by 3 bases and J by 6 bases, with 16 bases between the two germline ends. This CDR3 is built from 15 residues. CDR3 sequence (DNA): TGTGCCAGCAGCTCGCCCCCAAGCAAGGTCAATGAGCAGTTCTTC. Residues: CASSSPPSKVNEQFF.

The V call is TRBV23-1, the J call TRBJ1-5; 10 bases align to TRBD1. TRBV23-1 is filed as an ORF, its function uncertain. V lost 2 bases and J lost 10; bases outside the gene matches: 8. CDR3 length equals 15 residues. For the CDR3, the DNA is TGCGCCAGCAGTCAACGACGACAGGGGGCGGACCCCCAGCATTTT. It translates to CASSQRRQGADPQHF.

The chain combines TRBV25-1 with TRBJ2-3; TRBD1 matches at 10 bases. V lost 3 bases and J lost 3; bases outside the gene matches: 6. The CDR3 is 16 residues long. Per germline, CDR1 MGHDK and CDR2 SYGVNS. The CDR3 here is CASSEGGTGATDTQYF. CDR3 sequence (DNA): TGTGCCAGCAGTGAGGGTGGGACAGGGGCGACAGATACGCAGTATTTT.

This chain connects TRBV4-1 to TRBJ2-7, with D possibly being TRBD1 (5 bases). The CDR3 covers 14 residues. The germline V and J ends were trimmed by 4 bases and 4 bases, with 14 bases remaining between them. Germline-derived CDR1 and CDR2 are MGHRA and YSYEKL. The CDR3 nucleotides are TGCGCCAGCAGCCCTCCGGACAAGTGGTACGAGCAGTACTTC. This gives the protein CASSPPDKWYEQYF.